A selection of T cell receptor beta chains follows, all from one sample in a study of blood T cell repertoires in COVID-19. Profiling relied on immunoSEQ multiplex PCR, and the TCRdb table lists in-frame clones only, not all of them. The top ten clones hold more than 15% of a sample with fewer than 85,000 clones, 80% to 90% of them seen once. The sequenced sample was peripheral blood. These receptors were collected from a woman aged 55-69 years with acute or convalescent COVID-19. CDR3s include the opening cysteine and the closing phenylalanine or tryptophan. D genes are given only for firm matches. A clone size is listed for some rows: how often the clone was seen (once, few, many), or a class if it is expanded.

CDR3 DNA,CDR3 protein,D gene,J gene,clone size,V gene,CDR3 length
TGTGCCAGTAGCAGCGGGACGGCGAGCAATCAGCCCCAGCATTTT,CASSSGTASNQPQHF,.,TRBJ1-5,.,TRBV19,15
TGCGCCAGCAGCTTGTGGGCCCGGGGAGGCGGTAGTCCCGAGCAGTACTTC,CASSLWARGGGSPEQYF,.,TRBJ2-7,few,TRBV5-1,17
TGCGCCAGCAGCACCGGACTAGCGGGAGCTGGTGAGCAGTTCTTC,CASSTGLAGAGEQFF,TRBD2,TRBJ2-1,.,TRBV5-1,15
TGTGCCAGTAGTATAGAGGGGACAGCCCTCAATGAGCAGTTCTTC,CASSIEGTALNEQFF,TRBD1,TRBJ2-1,.,TRBV19,15
TGTGCCAGCACCCCCAAGACTAACTACCTAAGCACCGGGGAGCTGTTTTTT,CASTPKTNYLSTGELFF,.,TRBJ2-2,.,TRBV27,17
TGTGCCAGCAGCGTATCCCCAGCGGGGGCCCACCCCTCTACAGATACGCAGTATTTT,CASSVSPAGAHPSTDTQYF,TRBD2,TRBJ2-3,.,TRBV9,19
TGTGCCAGCAGCCAGACCGAACAGGGGGCGGATGAGCAGTTCTTC,CASSQTEQGADEQFF,TRBD1,TRBJ2-1,.,TRBV7-9,15
TGTGCCAGCAGCGCCCGGGGGGGAGTCTACAATGAGCAGTTCTTC,CASSARGGVYNEQFF,TRBD2,TRBJ2-1,.,TRBV6-5,15
TGTGCCAGCGGGGCAGGTCGGGATAATTCACCCCTCCACTTT,CASGAGRDNSPLHF,.,TRBJ1-6,once,TRBV11-3,14
TGTGCCAGCAGTCTGGGACAGGGAAACAATGAGCAGTTCTTC,CASSLGQGNNEQFF,TRBD1,TRBJ2-1,once,TRBV6-4,14
TGTGCCTGGAGTGTACCTAGCGGGGGGGCAGAGACCCAGTACTTC,CAWSVPSGGAETQYF,TRBD2,TRBJ2-5,.,TRBV30,15
TGTGCCAGTAGTCTCGCGGGACAGACAGCTGATACGCAGTATTTT,CASSLAGQTADTQYF,.,TRBJ2-3,.,TRBV7-6,15
TGTGCCAGCAGTTACTCGAACCTCCCCCCCAGCTACGAGCAGTACTTC,CASSYSNLPPSYEQYF,.,TRBJ2-7,.,TRBV6-6,16
TGTGCCAGCAGCCCCATGAGAGGGGGCGGTTATCAGCCCCAGCATTTT,CASSPMRGGGYQPQHF,TRBD1,TRBJ1-5,.,TRBV5-6,16
TGTGCCAGCAGCAAAAGAGAGGGAAGGGATACGCAGTATTTT,CASSKREGRDTQYF,.,TRBJ2-3,.,TRBV3-1/TRBV3-2,14
TGTGCCAGCAGTTATGGGGGCGGCGAGCAGTACTTC,CASSYGGGEQYF,.,TRBJ2-7,.,TRBV6-5,12
TGCGCCAGCAGCTTGGAGATGACAGGGGGGAACACTGAAGCTTTCTTT,CASSLEMTGGNTEAFF,TRBD1,TRBJ1-1,.,TRBV5-1,16
TGTGCCAGCAGACGTCCGGGGGGACGAGCTTTCTTT,CASRRPGGRAFF,.,TRBJ1-1,.,TRBV27,12
TGTGCCAGCAGCTTACTAGCGGGCGAAAATGAGCAGTTCTTC,CASSLLAGENEQFF,TRBD2,TRBJ2-1,.,TRBV11-2,14
TGTGCCAGCAGCTTTAAGGCGGGGGGTAGCTCCTACGAGCAGTACTTC,CASSFKAGGSSYEQYF,TRBD2,TRBJ2-7,.,TRBV7-2,16
TGTGCCAGCAGCTTCCAACTAGCGGGGAACTCCTACGAGCAGTACTTC,CASSFQLAGNSYEQYF,TRBD2,TRBJ2-7,.,TRBV11-3,16
TGTGCCAGCAGAACGAGGCTTGTCGCTGGAAACACCATATATTTT,CASRTRLVAGNTIYF,.,TRBJ1-3,.,TRBV6-5,15
TGTGCCATCAGTGATCTTTTTACCGGGACAGGTTCCAATAGCAATCAGCCCCAGCATTTT,CAISDLFTGTGSNSNQPQHF,TRBD1,TRBJ1-5,.,TRBV10-3,20
TGTGCCAGCAGTCGACAGGGGGTCGATCATCAGCCCCAGCATTTT,CASSRQGVDHQPQHF,TRBD1,TRBJ1-5,.,TRBV6-5,15
TGTGCCAGCAGTTACTCGACTGCCACTGAAGCTTTCTTT,CASSYSTATEAFF,.,TRBJ1-1,.,TRBV6-5,13
TGTGCCAGCAGCTTGATGACAGGCACGAACACCGGGGAGCTGTTTTTT,CASSLMTGTNTGELFF,.,TRBJ2-2,few,TRBV7-6,16
TGTGCCAGCTCACTTGCGCTTCGACAGGGGGCTGGAAACACCATATATTTT,CASSLALRQGAGNTIYF,TRBD1,TRBJ1-3,.,TRBV18,17
TGTGCCAGCAGCCCCGGGGGGATTTTAAATTCACCCCTCCACTTT,CASSPGGILNSPLHF,.,TRBJ1-6,once,TRBV11-3,15
TGTGCCAGCAGCGTAGGAGCGGGAGGAGGGGGCAATGAGCAGTTCTTC,CASSVGAGGGGNEQFF,TRBD2,TRBJ2-1,.,TRBV9,16
TGCGCCAGCAGCCAAGAGACTAGCGACACAGATACGCAGTATTTT,CASSQETSDTDTQYF,TRBD2,TRBJ2-3,.,TRBV4-1,15
TGCGCCAGCAGCTTGCCCCGGGGGGGGGAACGCAATGAGCAGTTCTTC,CASSLPRGGERNEQFF,TRBD2,TRBJ2-1,.,TRBV5-1,16
TGTGCCAGCAGCCAAGCCGACAGGCGCGAGCAGTACTTC,CASSQADRREQYF,.,TRBJ2-7,.,TRBV3-1/TRBV3-2,13
TGTGCCAGCAGCTTAGGGATAGGACATCCAAATCAGCCCCAGCATTTT,CASSLGIGHPNQPQHF,.,TRBJ1-5,.,TRBV7-2,16
TGTGCCAGCAGCAAACGGCGGACAGCTAACTATGGCTACACCTTC,CASSKRRTANYGYTF,.,TRBJ1-2,.,TRBV5-6,15
TGTGCCAGCAGCCCAAGTGGGGGGTACGAGCAGTACTTC,CASSPSGGYEQYF,.,TRBJ2-7,.,TRBV3-1/TRBV3-2,13
TGCGCCAGCTACCGGGATCATGGCTACACCTTC,CASYRDHGYTF,.,TRBJ1-2,.,TRBV5-1,11
TGCAGCGTTGGACAGGGGACGTCAAATCAGCCCCAGCATTTT,CSVGQGTSNQPQHF,TRBD1,TRBJ1-5,.,TRBV29-1,14
TGTGCCAGCAGCCAAGACAGGGGATCTGGAAACACCATATATTTT,CASSQDRGSGNTIYF,.,TRBJ1-3,.,TRBV3-1/TRBV3-2,15
TGTGCCTGGAGGAGACAGGGTGGGACTGAAGCTTTCTTT,CAWRRQGGTEAFF,TRBD1,TRBJ1-1,.,TRBV30,13
TGTGCCAGCAGCTCCGTAGCGGGAGGGTCCTACGAGCAGTACTTC,CASSSVAGGSYEQYF,TRBD2,TRBJ2-7,.,TRBV11-3,15
TGTGCCATCAGTGCGGTGAACACTGAAGCTTTCTTT,CAISAVNTEAFF,.,TRBJ1-1,.,TRBV10-3,12
TGTGCCAGCAGCTTGAAGTCGGGACTACTCACGCAGCCTAACAATGAGCAGTTCTTC,CASSLKSGLLTQPNNEQFF,TRBD2,TRBJ2-1,many,TRBV5-5,19
TGCGCCAGCAGCTTGATGCAGGGGCCCGGGGAGCTGTTTTTT,CASSLMQGPGELFF,.,TRBJ2-2,.,TRBV5-1,14
TGCGCCAGCAGCTTGGGGACAGGGGACGGTCAGCCCCAGCATTTT,CASSLGTGDGQPQHF,TRBD1,TRBJ1-5,.,TRBV5-1,15
TGTGCCGTCGAGGGGGATTATTCCTACGAGCAGTACTTC,CAVEGDYSYEQYF,.,TRBJ2-7,few,TRBV19,13
TGTGCCAGCAGTTTGGGTACTTTGGCAGGGATTATGGGAGAGACCCAGTACTTC,CASSLGTLAGIMGETQYF,.,TRBJ2-5,.,TRBV5-5,18
TGTGCCAGTAGTCCCGGGACTAGCGGCTACAATGAGCAGTTCTTC,CASSPGTSGYNEQFF,TRBD2,TRBJ2-1,once,TRBV19,15
TGCAGCGTCGACAGGGGGGCCTATGGCTACACCTTC,CSVDRGAYGYTF,TRBD1,TRBJ1-2,.,TRBV29-1,12
TGTGCCAGCAGCTTAGAAATGCGTGGCTACACCTTC,CASSLEMRGYTF,.,TRBJ1-2,many,TRBV7-9,12